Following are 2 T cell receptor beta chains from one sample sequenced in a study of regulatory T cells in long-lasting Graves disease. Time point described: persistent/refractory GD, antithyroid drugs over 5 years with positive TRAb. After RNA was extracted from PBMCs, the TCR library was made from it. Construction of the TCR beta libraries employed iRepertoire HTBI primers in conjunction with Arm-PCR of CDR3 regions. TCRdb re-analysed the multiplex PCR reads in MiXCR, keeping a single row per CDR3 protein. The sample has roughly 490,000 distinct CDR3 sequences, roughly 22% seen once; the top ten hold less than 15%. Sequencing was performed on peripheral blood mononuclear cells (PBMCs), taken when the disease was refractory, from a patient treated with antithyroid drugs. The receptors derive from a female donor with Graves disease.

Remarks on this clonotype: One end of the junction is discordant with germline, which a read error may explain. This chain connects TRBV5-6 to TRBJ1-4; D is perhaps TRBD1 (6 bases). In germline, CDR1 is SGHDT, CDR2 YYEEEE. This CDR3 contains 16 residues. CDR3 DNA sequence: TGTACCAGCAGCAATACACCAGGGGCGTCGGATGAAAAACTGTTTTTT. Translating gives CTSSNTPGASDEKLFF.

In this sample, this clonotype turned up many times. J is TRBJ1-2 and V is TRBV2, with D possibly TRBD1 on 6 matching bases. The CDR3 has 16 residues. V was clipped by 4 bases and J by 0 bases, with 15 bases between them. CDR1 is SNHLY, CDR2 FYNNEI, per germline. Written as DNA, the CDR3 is TGTGCCAGCAGTGGGGCTTCAGGGGTGGCTAACTATGGCTACACCTTC. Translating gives CASSGASGVANYGYTF.